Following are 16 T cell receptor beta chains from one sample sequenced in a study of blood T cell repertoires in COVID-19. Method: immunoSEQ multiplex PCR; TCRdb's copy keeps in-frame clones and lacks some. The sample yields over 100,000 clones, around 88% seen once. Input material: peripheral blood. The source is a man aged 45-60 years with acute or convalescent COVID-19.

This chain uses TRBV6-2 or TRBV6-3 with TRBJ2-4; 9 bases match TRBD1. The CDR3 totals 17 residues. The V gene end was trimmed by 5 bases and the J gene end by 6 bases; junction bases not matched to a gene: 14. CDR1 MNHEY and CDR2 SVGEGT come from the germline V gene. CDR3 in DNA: TGTGCCAGCAGTAAGCTTACGGGACAGGGAGAGTTAAACATTCAGTACTTC. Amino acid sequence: CASSKLTGQGELNIQYF.

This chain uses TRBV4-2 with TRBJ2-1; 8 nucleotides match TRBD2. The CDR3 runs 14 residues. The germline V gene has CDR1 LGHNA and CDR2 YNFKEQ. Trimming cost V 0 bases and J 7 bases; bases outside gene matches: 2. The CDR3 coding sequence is TGTGCCAGCAGCCAAGAACTAGCGGCAAATGAGCAGTTCTTC. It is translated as CASSQELAANEQFF.

CDR3 sequence: CASLSEGVRNTEAFF. CDR3 DNA: TGTGCCAGCCTATCAGAGGGGGTTCGGAACACTGAAGCTTTCTTT. The rearrangement links TRBV2 to TRBJ1-1; D is perhaps TRBD1 (6 bases). Germline values: CDR1 SNHLY, CDR2 FYNNEI. This CDR3 is 15 amino acids long. Trimming removed 8 bases from V and 1 base from J, with 17 bases in between.

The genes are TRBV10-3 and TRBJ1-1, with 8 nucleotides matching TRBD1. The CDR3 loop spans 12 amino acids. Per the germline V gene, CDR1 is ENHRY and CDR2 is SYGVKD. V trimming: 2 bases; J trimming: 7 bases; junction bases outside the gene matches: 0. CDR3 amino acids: CAISEGTGEAFF. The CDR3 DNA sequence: TGTGCCATCAGTGAGGGGACAGGTGAAGCTTTCTTT.

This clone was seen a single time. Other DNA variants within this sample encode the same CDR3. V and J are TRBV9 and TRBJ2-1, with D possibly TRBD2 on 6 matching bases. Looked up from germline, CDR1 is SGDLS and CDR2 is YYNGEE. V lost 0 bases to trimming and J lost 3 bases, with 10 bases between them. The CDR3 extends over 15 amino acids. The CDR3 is CASSVGGSGYNEQFF. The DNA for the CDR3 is TGTGCCAGCAGCGTAGGAGGTAGCGGCTACAATGAGCAGTTCTTC.

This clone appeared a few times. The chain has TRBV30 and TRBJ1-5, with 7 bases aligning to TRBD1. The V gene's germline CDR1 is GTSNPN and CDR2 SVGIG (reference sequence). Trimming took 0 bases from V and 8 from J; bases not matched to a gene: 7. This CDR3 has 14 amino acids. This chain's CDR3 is CAWSVRGRLKPQHF. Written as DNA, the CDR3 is TGTGCCTGGAGTGTGAGGGGGCGACTCAAGCCCCAGCATTTT.

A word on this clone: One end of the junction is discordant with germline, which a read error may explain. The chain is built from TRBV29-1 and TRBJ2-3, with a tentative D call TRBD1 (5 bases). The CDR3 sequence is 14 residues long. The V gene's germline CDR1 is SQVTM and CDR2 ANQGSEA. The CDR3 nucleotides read TGCAGCGTTAAGGGGTGGGCAAGCATAGATACGCAGTATTTT. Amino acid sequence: CSVKGWASIDTQYF.

The CDR3 reads CASSSPTGDGDTQYF. The CDR3 DNA reads TGCGCCAGCAGCTCGCCGACAGGGGATGGGGATACGCAGTATTTT. V and J are TRBV5-1 and TRBJ2-3, with 8 bases that match TRBD1. CDR3 length equals 15 residues. V was pared by 3 bases and J by 6 bases, with 9 bases of the junction left unmatched. Looked up from germline, CDR1 is SGHRS and CDR2 is YFSETQ.

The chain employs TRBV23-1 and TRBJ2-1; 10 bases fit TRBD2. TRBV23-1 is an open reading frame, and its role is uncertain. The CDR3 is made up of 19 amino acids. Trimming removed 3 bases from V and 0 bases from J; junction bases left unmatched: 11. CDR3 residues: CASSHLGLAEDYSYNEQFF. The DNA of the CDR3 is TGCGCCAGCAGTCACCTCGGACTAGCGGAGGATTACTCCTACAATGAGCAGTTCTTC.

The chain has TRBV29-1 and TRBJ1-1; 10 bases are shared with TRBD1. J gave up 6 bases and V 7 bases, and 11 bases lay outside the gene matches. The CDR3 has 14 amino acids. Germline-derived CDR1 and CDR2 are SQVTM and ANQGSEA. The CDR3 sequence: CSARQGAFSAEAFF. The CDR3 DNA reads TGCAGCGCCCGACAGGGGGCTTTTTCGGCTGAAGCTTTCTTT.

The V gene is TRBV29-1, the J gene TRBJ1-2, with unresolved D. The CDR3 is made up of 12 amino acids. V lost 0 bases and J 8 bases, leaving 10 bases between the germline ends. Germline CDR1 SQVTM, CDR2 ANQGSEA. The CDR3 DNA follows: TGCAGCGTTGAAGATCCAGTGGAGGGCTACACCTTC. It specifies CSVEDPVEGYTF.

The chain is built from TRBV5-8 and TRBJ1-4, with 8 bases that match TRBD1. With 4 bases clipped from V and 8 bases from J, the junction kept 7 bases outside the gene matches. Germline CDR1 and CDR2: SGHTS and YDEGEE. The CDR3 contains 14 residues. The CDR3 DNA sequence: TGTGCCAGCAGCCCACAGGGGGTGGTAGAAAAACTGTTTTTT. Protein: CASSPQGVVEKLFF.

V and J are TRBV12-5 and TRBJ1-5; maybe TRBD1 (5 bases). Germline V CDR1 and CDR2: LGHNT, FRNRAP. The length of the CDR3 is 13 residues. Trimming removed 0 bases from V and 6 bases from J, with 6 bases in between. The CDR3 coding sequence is TGTGCTAGTGGTTTGGTACAGGTTCAGCCCCAGCATTTT. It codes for CASGLVQVQPQHF.

CDR3 nucleotide sequence: TGCAGCGTCATCCCGGGACTGCATAACAATGAGCAGTTCTTC. The encoded protein is CSVIPGLHNNEQFF. The V gene is TRBV29-1, the J gene TRBJ2-1; tentative D call: TRBD2 (6 bases). Germline V gene lookup returns CDR1 SQVTM and CDR2 ANQGSEA. CDR3 length: 14 amino acids. V lost 6 bases and J lost 5, with 17 bases in between.

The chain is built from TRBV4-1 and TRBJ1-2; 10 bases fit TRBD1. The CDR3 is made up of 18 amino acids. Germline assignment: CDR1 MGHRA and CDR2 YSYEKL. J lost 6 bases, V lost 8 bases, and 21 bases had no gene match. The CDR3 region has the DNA TGCGCCAGCGCGCAGTGGGGACAGGGGCGCTTGGATATAGATGGCTACACCTTC. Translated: CASAQWGQGRLDIDGYTF.

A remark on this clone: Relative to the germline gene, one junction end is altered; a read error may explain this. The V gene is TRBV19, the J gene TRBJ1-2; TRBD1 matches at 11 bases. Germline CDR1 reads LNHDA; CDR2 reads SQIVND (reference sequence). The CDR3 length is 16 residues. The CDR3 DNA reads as TGTGCCACCCTGCGACGGACAGGGGGCATATCCTATGGCCACACCTTC. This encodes CATLRRTGGISYGHTF.